The present T cell receptor (beta chain) was sequenced within a study of blood T cell repertoires in COVID-19. Whole-study context: From T cells, B-cell-depleted T cells, or PBMCs came the material, which was cDNA or gDNA.

Here immunoSEQ multiplex PCR was the method, and the copy in TCRdb shows in-frame clones only, minus some. Here the sample spans more than 200,000 clones, under 90% being singletons. This CDR3 region has 13 residues. V dropped 5 bases and J dropped 13 bases, with 21 bases sitting between them. Germline assignment: CDR1 SEHNR and CDR2 FQNEAQ (reference sequence). This sequence was found in a man in his sixties with acute or convalescent COVID-19. The sequenced material came from peripheral blood. The V and J genes are TRBV7-9 and TRBJ2-7, with D tentatively TRBD1 (6 bases). The CDR3 nucleotides are TGTGCCAGCAGCCTCCTAACCGGGACACCGCTTTACTTC. It yields the protein CASSLLTGTPLYF.